This is a list of T cell receptor beta chains from one sample in a study of shared clonotypes between healthy human individuals. Produced via immunoSEQ multiplex PCR; TCRdb's table is partial and in-frame only. The repertoire holds more than 2,000,000 clones, with 90% to 95% as singletons. Sequenced: naive CD4+ T cells sorted from blood. The receptors here all came from a man younger than 35 in good health. Both conserved end residues are part of each CDR3. The D gene is left open where the match is weak. For some rows the clone size is stated as once, few or many, or as a class when expanded; others skip it.

>-|-|TRBV5-5|TRBJ1-5
TGTGCCAGCAGCTTGGATGGAAGCAATCAGCCCCAGCATTTT
CASSLDGSNQPQHF
>-|-|TRBV18|TRBJ2-7
TGTGCCAGCTCACTGGCACTTGGAGAGGAGCAGTACTTC
CASSLALGEEQYF
>-|TRBD2|TRBV11-2|TRBJ2-7
TGTGCCAGCAGCTTCCTAGCGGGAGGGGAGTACGAGCAGTACTTC
CASSFLAGGEYEQYF
>-|-|TRBV5-4|TRBJ2-1
TGTGCCAGCAGCTTGGCCGGGGGCTCACTCACCTACAATGAGCAGTTCTTC
CASSLAGGSLTYNEQFF
>once|-|TRBV4-3|TRBJ2-2
TGCGCCAGCAGCCCCCGGGACACTTACACCGGGGAGCTGTTTTTT
CASSPRDTYTGELFF
>-|-|TRBV18|TRBJ1-1
TGTGCCAGTATCAGGGGAAATGGGATGAACACTGAAGCTTTCTTT
CASIRGNGMNTEAFF
>-|TRBD2|TRBV27|TRBJ2-3
TGTGCCAGCAGTGGCGGGGGGCTTAGCACAGATACGCAGTATTTT
CASSGGGLSTDTQYF
>-|-|TRBV6-6|TRBJ2-7
TGTGCCAGCAGTTACCCTGAGGAACAGGACGAGCAGTACTTC
CASSYPEEQDEQYF
>-|-|TRBV9|TRBJ1-5
TGTGCCAGCAGCGTAGGGGACCGCGGAGGGCAGCCCCAGCATTTT
CASSVGDRGGQPQHF
>-|-|TRBV2|TRBJ2-2
TGTGCCAGCAGTGAAACCCACTCTTACACCGGGGAGCTGTTTTTT
CASSETHSYTGELFF
>-|TRBD2|TRBV7-3|TRBJ2-3
TGTGCCAGCAGCCGCGGGACTAGCGGGAAGGGAGATACGCAGTATTTT
CASSRGTSGKGDTQYF
>-|-|TRBV11-2|TRBJ2-3
TGTGCCAGCAGCTTAGCAGTCACAGATACGCAGTATTTT
CASSLAVTDTQYF
>-|TRBD1|TRBV6-5|TRBJ1-2
TGTGCCAGCCGGACAGGGAGTGGGTATGGCTACACCTTC
CASRTGSGYGYTF
>-|-|TRBV19|TRBJ2-7
TGTGCCAGTAGTGCGCGGGACAATTCCTACGAGCAGTACTTC
CASSARDNSYEQYF
>-|-|TRBV5-1|TRBJ2-5
TGCGCCAGCACCCTGGGAGCCCTTTCAAACCAAGAGACCCAGTACTTC
CASTLGALSNQETQYF
>once|TRBD1|TRBV29-1|TRBJ1-3
TGCAGCGTTCCGGGGACAGGGGGGAACACCATATATTTT
CSVPGTGGNTIYF
>-|-|TRBV30|TRBJ1-5
TGTGCCTGGAGCGATCGACCCACCGGATTGGCCCAGCATTTT
CAWSDRPTGLAQHF
>once|-|TRBV2|TRBJ1-4
TGTGCCAGCAGCAAGGACGGTCAGTTACGACTGTTTTTT
CASSKDGQLRLFF